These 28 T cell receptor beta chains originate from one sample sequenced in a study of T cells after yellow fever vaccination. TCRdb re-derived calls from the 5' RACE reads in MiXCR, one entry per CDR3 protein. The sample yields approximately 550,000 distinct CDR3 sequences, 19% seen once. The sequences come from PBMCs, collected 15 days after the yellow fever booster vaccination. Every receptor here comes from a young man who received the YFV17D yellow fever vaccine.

CDR3 loop: CASSSAPGLADTQYF. Here the CDR3 DNA reads TGTGCCAGCAGCAGTGCCCCAGGGTTAGCAGATACGCAGTATTTT. The V and J genes are TRBV7-9 and TRBJ2-3; a weak D match, TRBD1 (5 bases). Per the germline V gene, CDR1 is SEHNR and CDR2 is FQNEAQ (reference sequence). CDR3 size: 15 residues. Trimming took 5 bases from V and 4 from J, leaving 16 bases between them. Variable domain in full (rest from reference TRBV7-9 and TRBJ2-3): DTGVSQNPRHKITKRGQNVTFRCDPISEHNRLYWYRQTLGQGPEFLTYFQNEAQLEKSRLLSDRFSAERPKGSFSTLEIQRTEQGDSAMYLCASSSAPGLADTQYFGPGTRLTVL.

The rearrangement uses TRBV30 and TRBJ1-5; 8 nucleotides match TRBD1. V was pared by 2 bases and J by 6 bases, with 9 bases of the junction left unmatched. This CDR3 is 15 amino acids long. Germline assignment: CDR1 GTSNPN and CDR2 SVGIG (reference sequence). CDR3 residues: CAWSSGRGLRQPQHF. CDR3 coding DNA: TGTGCCTGGAGTTCTGGCAGGGGGCTTCGTCAGCCCCAGCATTTT.

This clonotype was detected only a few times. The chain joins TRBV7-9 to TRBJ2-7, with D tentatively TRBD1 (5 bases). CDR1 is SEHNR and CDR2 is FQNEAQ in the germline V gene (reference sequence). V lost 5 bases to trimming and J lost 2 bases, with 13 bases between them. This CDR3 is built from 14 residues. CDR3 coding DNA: TGTGCCAGCAGCCCCCTTCAAGGGGCCTACGAGCAGTACTTC. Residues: CASSPLQGAYEQYF.

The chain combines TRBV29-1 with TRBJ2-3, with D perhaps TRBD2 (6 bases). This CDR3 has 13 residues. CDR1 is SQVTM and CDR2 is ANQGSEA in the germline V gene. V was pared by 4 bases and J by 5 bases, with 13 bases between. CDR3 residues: CSVGGGSGDTQYF. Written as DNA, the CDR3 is TGCAGCGTTGGTGGGGGGAGTGGAGATACGCAGTATTTT.

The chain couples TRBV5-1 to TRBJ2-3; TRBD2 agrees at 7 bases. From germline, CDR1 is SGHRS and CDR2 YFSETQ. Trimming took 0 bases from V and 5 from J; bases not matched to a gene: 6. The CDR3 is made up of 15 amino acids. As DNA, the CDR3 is TGCGCCAGCAGCTTGGCCGACGGGAGGATAGATACGCAGTATTTT. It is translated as CASSLADGRIDTQYF.

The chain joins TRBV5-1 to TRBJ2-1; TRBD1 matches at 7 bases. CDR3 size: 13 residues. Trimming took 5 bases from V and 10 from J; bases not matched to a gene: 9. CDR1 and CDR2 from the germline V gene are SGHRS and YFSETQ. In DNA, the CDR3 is TGCGCCAGCAGAGAGGGGGCTACTGGGGAGCAGTTCTTC. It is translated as CASREGATGEQFF. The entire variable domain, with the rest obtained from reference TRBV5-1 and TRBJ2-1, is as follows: KAGVTQTPRYLIKTRGQQVTLSCSPISGHRSVSWYQQTPGQGLQFLFEYFSETQRNKGNFPGRFSGRQFSNSRSEMNVSTLELGDSALYLCASREGATGEQFFGPGTRLTVL.

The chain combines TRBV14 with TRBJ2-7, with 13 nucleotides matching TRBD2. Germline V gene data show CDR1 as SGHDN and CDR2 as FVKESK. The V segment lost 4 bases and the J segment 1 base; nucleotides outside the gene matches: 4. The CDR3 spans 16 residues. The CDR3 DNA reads TGTGCCAGCAGCCCGTGGACTAGCGGGAGATCCTACGAGCAGTACTTC. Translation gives CASSPWTSGRSYEQYF.

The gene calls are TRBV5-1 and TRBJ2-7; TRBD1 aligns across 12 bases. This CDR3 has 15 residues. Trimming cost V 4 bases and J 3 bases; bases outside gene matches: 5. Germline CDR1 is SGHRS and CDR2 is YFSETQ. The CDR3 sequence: CASSPGTGGFYEQYF. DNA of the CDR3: TGCGCCAGCAGCCCCGGGACAGGGGGCTTCTACGAGCAGTACTTC.

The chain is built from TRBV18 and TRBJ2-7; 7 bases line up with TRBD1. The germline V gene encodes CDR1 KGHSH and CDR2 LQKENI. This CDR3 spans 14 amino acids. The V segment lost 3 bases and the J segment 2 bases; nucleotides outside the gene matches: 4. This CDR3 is CASSPGQFTYEQYF. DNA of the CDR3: TGTGCCAGCTCACCGGGACAGTTTACCTACGAGCAGTACTTC.

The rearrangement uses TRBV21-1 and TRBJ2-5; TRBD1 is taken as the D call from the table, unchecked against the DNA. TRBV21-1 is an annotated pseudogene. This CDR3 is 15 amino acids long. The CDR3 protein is CASSKGARARETQYF. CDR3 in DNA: TGTGCCAGCAGCAAAGGGGCCAGGGCAAGAGAGACCCAGTACTTC.

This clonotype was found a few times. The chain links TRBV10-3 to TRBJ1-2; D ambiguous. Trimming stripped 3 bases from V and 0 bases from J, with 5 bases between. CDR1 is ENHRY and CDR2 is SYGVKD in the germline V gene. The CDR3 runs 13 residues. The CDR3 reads CAISDRANYGYTF. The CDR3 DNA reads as TGTGCCATCAGTGATCGGGCTAACTATGGCTACACCTTC.

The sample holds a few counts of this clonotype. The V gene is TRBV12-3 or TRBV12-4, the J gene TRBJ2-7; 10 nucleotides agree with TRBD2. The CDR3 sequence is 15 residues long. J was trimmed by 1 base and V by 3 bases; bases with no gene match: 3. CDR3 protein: CASSLGLARSYEQYF. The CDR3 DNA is TGTGCCAGCAGTTTGGGACTAGCGCGTTCCTACGAGCAGTACTTC.

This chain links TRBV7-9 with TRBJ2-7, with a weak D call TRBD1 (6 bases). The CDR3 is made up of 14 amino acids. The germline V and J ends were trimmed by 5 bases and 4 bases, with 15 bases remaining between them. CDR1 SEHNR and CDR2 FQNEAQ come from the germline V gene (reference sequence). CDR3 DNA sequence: TGTGCCAGCAGCCCAGGGGCCGGCCGGTACGAGCAGTACTTC. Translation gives CASSPGAGRYEQYF.

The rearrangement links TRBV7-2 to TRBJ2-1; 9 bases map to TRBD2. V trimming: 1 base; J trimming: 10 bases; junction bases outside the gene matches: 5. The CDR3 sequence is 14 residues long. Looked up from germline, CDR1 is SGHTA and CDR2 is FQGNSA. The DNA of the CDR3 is TGTGCCAGCAGCTTAGGCCTAGCGGGATCAGAGCAGTTCTTC. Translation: CASSLGLAGSEQFF.

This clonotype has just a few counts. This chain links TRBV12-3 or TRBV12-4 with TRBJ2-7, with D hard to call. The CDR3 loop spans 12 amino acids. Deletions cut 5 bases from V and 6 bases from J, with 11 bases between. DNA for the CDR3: TGTGCCAGCAGTCCAGGTGTCACCGAGCAGTACTTC. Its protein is CASSPGVTEQYF.

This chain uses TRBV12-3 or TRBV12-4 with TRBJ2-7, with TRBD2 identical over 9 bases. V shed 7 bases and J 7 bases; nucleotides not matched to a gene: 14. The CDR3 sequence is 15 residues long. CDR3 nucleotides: TGTGCCAGCACTGCGGGGACTAGCCCGTGGGTAGAGCAGTACTTC. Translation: CASTAGTSPWVEQYF.

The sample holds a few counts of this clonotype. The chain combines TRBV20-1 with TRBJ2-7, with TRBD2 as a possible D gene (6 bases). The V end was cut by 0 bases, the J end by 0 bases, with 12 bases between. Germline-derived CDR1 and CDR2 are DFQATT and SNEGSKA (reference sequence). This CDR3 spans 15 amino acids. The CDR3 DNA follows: TGCAGTGCTAGAGATTTACGGGAGAGCTCCTACGAGCAGTACTTC. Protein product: CSARDLRESSYEQYF.

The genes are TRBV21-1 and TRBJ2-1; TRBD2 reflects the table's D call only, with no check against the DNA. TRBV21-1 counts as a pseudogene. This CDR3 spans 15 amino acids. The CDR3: CASSKVGGPINEQFF. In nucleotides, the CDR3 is TGTGCCAGCAGCAAAGTCGGCGGGCCTATCAATGAGCAGTTCTTC.

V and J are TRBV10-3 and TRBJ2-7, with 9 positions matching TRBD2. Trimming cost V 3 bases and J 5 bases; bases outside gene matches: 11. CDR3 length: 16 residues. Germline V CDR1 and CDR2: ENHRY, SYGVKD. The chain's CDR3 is CAISDRGSGSSNEQYF. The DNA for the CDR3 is TGTGCCATCAGTGATCGGGGTAGCGGGAGTTCGAACGAGCAGTACTTC.

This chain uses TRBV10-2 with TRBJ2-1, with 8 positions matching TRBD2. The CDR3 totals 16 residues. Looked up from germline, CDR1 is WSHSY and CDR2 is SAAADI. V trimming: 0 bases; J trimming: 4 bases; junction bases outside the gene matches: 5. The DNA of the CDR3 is TGCGCCAGCAGTGAGTCCGGGAGGGGGGCTTACAATGAGCAGTTCTTC. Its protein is CASSESGRGAYNEQFF.

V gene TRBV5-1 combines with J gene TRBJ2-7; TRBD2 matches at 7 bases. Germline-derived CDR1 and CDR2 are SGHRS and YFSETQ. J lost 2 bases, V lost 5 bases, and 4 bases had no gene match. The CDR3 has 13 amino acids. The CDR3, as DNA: TGCGCCAGCAGGGGAGGGGAAACCTACGAGCAGTACTTC. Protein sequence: CASRGGETYEQYF.

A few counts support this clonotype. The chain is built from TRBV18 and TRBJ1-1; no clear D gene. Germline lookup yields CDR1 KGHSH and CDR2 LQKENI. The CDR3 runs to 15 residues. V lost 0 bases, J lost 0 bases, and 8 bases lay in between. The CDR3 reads CASSPPNSMNTEAFF. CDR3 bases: TGTGCCAGCTCACCACCGAACAGCATGAACACTGAAGCTTTCTTT. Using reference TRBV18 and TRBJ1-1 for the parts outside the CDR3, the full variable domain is NAGVMQNPRHLVRRRGQEARLRCSPMKGHSHVYWYRQLPEEGLKFMVYLQKENIIDESGMPKERFSAEFPKEGPSILRIQQVVRGDSAAYFCASSPPNSMNTEAFFGQGTRLTVV.

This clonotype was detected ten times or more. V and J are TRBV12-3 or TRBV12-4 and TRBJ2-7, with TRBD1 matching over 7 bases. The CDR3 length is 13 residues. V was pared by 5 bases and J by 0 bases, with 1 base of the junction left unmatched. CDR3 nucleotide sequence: TGTGCCAGCAGTCGGACAGGCTCCTACGAGCAGTACTTC. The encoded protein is CASSRTGSYEQYF.

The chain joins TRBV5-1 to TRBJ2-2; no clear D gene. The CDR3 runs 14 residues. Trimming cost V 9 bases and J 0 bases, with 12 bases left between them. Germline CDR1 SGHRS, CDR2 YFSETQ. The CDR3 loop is CATRGRANTGELFF. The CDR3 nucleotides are TGCGCCACTCGAGGACGTGCGAACACCGGGGAGCTGTTTTTT. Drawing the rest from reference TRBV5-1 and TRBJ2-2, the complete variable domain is KAGVTQTPRYLIKTRGQQVTLSCSPISGHRSVSWYQQTPGQGLQFLFEYFSETQRNKGNFPGRFSGRQFSNSRSEMNVSTLELGDSALYLCATRGRANTGELFFGEGSRLTVL.

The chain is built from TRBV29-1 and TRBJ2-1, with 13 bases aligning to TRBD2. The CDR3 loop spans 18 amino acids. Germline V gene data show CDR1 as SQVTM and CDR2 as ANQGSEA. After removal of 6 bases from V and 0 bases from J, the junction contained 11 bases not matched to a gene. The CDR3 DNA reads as TGCAGCGTACATTCCGGGACTAGCGGGATGAGCTCCTACAATGAGCAGTTCTTC. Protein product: CSVHSGTSGMSSYNEQFF.

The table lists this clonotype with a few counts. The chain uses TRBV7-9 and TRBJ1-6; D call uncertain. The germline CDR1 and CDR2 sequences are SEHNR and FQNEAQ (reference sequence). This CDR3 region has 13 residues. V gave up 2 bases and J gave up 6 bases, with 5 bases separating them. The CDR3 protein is CASSLPSNSPLHF. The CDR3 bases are TGTGCCAGCAGCTTACCCTCTAATTCACCCCTCCACTTT.

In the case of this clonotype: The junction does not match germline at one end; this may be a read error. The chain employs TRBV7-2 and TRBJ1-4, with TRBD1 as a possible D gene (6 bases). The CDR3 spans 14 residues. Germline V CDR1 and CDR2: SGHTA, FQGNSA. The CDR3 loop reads CASSPGTTNEKLFF. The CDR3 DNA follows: TGTGCCAGCAGCCCCGGGACAACGAATGAAAAACTGTTTTTT.

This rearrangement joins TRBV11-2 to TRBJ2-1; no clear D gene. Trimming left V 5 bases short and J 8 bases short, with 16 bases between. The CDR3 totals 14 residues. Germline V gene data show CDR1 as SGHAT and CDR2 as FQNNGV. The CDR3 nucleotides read TGTGCCAGCAGCCCTCTTCTCGAGTTGCATGAGCAGTTCTTC. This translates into CASSPLLELHEQFF.